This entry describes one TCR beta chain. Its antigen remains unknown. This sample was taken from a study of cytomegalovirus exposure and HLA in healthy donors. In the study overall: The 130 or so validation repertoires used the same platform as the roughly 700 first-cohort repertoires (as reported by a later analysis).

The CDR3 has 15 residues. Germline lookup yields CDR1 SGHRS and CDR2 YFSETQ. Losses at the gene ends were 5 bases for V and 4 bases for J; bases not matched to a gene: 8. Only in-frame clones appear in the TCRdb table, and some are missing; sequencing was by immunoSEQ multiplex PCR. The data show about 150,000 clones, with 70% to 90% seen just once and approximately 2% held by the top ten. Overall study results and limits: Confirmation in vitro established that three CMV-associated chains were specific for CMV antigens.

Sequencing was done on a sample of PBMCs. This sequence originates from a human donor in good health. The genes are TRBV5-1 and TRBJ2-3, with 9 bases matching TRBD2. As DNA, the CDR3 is TGCGCCAGCAGTATATCGGGACTAGCATCAGATACGCAGTATTTT. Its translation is CASSISGLASDTQYF.